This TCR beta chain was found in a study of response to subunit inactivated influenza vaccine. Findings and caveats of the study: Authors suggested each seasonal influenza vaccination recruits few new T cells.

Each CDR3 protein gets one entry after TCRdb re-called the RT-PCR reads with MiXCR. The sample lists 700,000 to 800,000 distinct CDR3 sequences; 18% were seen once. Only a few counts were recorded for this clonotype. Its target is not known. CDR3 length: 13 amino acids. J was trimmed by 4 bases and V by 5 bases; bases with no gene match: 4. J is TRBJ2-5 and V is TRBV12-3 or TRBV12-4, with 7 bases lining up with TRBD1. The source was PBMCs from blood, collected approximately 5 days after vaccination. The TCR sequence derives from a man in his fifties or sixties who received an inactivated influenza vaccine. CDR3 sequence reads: CASSQQGPETQYF. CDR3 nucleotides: TGTGCCAGCAGTCAACAGGGGCCAGAGACCCAGTACTTC.